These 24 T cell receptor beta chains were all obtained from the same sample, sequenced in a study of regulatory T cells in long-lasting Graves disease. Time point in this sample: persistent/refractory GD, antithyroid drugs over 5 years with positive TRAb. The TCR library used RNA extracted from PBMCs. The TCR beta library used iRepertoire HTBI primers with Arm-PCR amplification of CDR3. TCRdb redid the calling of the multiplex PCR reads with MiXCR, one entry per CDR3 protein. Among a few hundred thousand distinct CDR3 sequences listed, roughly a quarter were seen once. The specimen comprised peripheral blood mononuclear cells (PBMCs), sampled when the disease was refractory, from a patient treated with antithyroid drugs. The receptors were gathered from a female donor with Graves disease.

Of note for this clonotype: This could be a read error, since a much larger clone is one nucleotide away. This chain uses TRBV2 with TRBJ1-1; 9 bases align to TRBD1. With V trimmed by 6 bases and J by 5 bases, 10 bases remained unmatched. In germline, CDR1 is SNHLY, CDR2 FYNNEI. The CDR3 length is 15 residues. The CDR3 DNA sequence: TGTGCCAGCAGCTCCGGGACAGGGAGGAGGACTGAAGCTTTCTTT. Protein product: CASSSGTGRRTEAFF.

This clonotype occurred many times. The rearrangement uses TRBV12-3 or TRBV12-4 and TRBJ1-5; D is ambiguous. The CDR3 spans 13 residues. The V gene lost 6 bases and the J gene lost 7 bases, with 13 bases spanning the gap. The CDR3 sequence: CASSQTPEQPQHF. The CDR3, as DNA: TGTGCCAGCAGCCAGACGCCCGAACAGCCCCAGCATTTT.

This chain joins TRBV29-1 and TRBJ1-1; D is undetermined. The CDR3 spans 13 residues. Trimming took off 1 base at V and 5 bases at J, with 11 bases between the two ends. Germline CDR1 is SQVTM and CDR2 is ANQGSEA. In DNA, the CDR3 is TGCAGCGTTGAAGGGGGAGTTGGTACTGAAGCTTTCTTT. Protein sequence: CSVEGGVGTEAFF.

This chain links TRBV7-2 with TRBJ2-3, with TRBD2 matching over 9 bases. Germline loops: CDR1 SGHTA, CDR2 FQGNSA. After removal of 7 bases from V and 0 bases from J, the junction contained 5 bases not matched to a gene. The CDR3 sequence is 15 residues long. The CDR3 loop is CASTETSGSTDTQYF. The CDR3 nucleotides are TGTGCCAGCACCGAAACTAGCGGGAGCACAGATACGCAGTATTTT.

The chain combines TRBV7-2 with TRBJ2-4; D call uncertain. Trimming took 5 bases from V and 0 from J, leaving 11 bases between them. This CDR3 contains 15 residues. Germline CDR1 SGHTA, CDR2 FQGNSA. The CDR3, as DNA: TGTGCCAGCAGCGGGCAAAGGATAGCCAAAAACATTCAGTACTTC. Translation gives CASSGQRIAKNIQYF. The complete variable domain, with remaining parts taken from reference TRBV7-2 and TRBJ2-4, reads GAGVSQSPSNKVTEKGKDVELRCDPISGHTALYWYRQSLGQGLEFLIYFQGNSAPDKSGLPSDRFSAERTGGSVSTLTIQRTQQEDSAVYLCASSGQRIAKNIQYFGAGTRLSVL.

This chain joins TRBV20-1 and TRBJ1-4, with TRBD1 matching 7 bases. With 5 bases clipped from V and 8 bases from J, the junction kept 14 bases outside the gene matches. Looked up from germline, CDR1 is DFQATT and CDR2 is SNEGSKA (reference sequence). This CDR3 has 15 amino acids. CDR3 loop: CSACHTGAPGEKLFF. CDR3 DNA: TGCAGTGCTTGCCACACAGGGGCGCCAGGGGAAAAACTGTTTTTT.

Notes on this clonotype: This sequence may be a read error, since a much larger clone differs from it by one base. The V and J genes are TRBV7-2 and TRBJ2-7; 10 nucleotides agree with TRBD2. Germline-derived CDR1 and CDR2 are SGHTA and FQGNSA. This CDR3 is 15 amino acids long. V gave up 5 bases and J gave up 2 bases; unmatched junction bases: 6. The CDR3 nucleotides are TGTGCCAGCAGCACCCGAGCGGGAGGGCCCTACGAGCAGTACTTC. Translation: CASSTRAGGPYEQYF.

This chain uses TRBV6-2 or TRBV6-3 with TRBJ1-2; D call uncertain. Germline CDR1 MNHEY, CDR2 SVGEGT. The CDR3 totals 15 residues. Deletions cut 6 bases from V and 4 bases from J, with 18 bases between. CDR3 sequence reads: CASRAPRLSFYGYTF. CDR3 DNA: TGTGCCAGCAGGGCCCCCCGGCTCTCGTTCTATGGCTACACCTTC.

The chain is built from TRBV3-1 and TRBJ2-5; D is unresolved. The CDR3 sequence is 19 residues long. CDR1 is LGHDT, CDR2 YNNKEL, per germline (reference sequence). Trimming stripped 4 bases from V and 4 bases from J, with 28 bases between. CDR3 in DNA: TGTGCCAGCAGCCTCTTCGTGGGTTCGAGAGTCACACACCGAGAGACCCAGTACTTC. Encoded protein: CASSLFVGSRVTHRETQYF.

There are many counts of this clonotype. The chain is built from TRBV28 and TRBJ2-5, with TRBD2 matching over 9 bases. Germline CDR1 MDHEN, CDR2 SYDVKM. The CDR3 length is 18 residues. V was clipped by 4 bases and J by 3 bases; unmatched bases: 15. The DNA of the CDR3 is TGTGCCAGCAGTTCCTTTTTCCCCCGAGTAGCGGGAGAAGAGACCCAGTACTTC. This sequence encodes CASSSFFPRVAGEETQYF. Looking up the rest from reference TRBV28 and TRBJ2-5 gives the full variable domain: DVKVTQSSRYLVKRTGEKVFLECVQDMDHENMFWYRQDPGLGLRLIYFSYDVKMKEKGDIPEGYSVSREKKERFSLILESASTNQTSMYLCASSSFFPRVAGEETQYFGPGTRLLVL.

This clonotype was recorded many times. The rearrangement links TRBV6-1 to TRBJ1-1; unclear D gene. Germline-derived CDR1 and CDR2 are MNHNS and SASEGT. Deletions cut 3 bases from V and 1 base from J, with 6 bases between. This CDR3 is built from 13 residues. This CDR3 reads CASSETPNTEAFF. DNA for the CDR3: TGTGCCAGCAGTGAGACCCCGAACACTGAAGCTTTCTTT.

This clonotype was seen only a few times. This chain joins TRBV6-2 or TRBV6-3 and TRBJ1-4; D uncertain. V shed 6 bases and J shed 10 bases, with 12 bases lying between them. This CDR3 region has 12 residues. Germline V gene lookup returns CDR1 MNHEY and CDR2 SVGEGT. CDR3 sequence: CASRTSQGKLFF. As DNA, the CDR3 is TGTGCCAGCAGGACCTCCCAAGGAAAACTGTTTTTT.

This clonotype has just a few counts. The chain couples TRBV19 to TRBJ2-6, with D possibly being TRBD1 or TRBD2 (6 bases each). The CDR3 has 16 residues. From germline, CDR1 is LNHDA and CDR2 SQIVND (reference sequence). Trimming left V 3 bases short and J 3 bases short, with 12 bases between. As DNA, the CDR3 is TGTGCCAGTAGTATGAGAGGGGGGCTTGGGGCCAACGTCCTGACTTTC. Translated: CASSMRGGLGANVLTF. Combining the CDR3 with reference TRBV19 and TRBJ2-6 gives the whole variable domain DGGITQSPKYLFRKEGQNVTLSCEQNLNHDAMYWYRQDPGQGLRLIYYSQIVNDFQKGDIAEGYSVSREKKESFPLTVTSAQKNPTAFYLCASSMRGGLGANVLTFGAGSRLTVL.

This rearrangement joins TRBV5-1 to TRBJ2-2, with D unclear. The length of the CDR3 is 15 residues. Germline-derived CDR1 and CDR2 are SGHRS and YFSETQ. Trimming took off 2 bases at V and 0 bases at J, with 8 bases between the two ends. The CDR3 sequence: CASSFLESNTGELFF. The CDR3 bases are TGCGCCAGCAGCTTCCTCGAGTCGAACACCGGGGAGCTGTTTTTT.

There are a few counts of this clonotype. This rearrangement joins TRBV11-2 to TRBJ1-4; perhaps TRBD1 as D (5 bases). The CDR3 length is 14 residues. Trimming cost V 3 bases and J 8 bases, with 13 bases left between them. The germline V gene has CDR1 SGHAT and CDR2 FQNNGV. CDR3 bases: TGTGCCAGCAGCTTGGGACCCCCAGGGGAAAAACTGTTTTTT. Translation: CASSLGPPGEKLFF.

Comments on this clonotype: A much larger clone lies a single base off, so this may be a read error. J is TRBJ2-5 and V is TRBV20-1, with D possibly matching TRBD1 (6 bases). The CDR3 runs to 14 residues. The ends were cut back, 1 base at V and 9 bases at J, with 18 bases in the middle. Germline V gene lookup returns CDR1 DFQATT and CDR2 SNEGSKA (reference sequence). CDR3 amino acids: CSARGRGPQTAQYF. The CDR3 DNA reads TGCAGTGCTAGAGGCAGGGGTCCTCAAACGGCCCAGTACTTC.

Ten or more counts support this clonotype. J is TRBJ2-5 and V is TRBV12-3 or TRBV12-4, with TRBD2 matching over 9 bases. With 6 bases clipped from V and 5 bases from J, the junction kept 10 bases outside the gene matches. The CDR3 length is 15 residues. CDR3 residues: CASRFSGSRSETQYF. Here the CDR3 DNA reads TGTGCCAGCAGATTTAGCGGGAGCAGATCGGAGACCCAGTACTTC.

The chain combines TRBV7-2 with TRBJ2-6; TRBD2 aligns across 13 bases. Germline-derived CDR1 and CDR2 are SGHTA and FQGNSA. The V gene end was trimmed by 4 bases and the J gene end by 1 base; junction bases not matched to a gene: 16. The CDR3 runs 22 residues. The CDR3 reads CASSSPLTAGLAGVSGANVLTF. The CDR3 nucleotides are TGTGCCAGCAGCTCCCCTCTCACCGCTGGACTAGCGGGAGTATCTGGGGCCAACGTCCTGACTTTC.

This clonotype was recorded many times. CDR3 DNA: TGTGCCAGCAGAGTATACAGGGAGGCAGAGACCCAGTACTTC. Its protein product is CASRVYREAETQYF. The chain links TRBV2 to TRBJ2-5; D possibly matches TRBD1 or TRBD2 (6 bases each). The CDR3 runs to 14 residues. Germline-derived CDR1 and CDR2 are SNHLY and FYNNEI. Trimming stripped 6 bases from V and 4 bases from J, with 15 bases between.

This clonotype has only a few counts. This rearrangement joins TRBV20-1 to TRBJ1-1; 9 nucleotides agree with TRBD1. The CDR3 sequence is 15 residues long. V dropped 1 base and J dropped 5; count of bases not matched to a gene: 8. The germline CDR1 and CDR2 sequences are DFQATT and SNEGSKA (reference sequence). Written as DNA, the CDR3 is TGCAGTGCTAGAGGTGCCGGGACAGGGAGTACTGAAGCTTTCTTT. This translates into CSARGAGTGSTEAFF.

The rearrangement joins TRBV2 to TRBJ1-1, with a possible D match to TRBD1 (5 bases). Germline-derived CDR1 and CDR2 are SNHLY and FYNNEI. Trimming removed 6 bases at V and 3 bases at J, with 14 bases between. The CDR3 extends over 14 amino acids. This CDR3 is CASRTGTQDTEAFF. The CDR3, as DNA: TGTGCCAGCAGGACCGGGACGCAAGACACTGAAGCTTTCTTT.

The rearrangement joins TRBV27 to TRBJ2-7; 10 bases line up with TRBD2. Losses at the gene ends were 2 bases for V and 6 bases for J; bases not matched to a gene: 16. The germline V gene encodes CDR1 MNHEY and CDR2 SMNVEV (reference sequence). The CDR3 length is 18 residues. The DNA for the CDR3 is TGTGCCAGCAGTTTACGTCTATTAGCTAGCGGGAGCATAAGCGAGCAGTACTTC. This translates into CASSLRLLASGSISEQYF.

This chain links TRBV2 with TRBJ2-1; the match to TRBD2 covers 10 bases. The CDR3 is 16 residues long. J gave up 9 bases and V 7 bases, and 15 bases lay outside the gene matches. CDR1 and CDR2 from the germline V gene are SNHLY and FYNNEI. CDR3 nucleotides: TGTGCCAGCAAACCCCAATGGCTAGCGGGAGCCAGTGAGCAGTTCTTC. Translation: CASKPQWLAGASEQFF.

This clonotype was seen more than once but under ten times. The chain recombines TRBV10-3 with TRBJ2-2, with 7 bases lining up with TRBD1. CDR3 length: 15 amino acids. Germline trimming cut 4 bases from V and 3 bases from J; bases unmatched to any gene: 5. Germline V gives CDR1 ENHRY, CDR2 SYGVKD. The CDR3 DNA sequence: TGTGCCATCAGTGTTGGCCAGGGGGACACCGGGGAGCTGTTTTTT. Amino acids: CAISVGQGDTGELFF.